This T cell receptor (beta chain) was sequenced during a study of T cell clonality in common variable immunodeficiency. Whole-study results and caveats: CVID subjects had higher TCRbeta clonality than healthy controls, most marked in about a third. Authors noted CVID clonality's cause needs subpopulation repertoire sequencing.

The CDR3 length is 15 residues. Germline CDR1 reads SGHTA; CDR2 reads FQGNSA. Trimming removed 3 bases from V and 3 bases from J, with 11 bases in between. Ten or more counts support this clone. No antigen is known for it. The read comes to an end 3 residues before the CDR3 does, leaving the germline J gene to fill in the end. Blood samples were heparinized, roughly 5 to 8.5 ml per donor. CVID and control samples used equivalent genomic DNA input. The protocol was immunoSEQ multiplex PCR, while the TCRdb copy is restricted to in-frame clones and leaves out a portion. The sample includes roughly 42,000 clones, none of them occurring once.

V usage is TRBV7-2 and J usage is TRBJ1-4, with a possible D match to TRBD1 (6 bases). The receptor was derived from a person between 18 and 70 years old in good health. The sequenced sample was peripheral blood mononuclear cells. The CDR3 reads CASSFRDTSNEKLFF. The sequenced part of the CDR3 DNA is TGTGCCAGCAGCTTCCGGGACACCTCTAATGAAAAA.